The rows below give T cell receptor beta chains drawn from one sample of a study of cytomegalovirus exposure and HLA in healthy donors. This table comes from immunoSEQ multiplex PCR, and its TCRdb copy is limited to in-frame clones, with some not included. The sample has around 210,000 clones; roughly 85% are singletons. The source material was PBMCs. All receptors derive from a girl aged 2 to 9 in good health and CMV-seronegative. CDR3s include the opening cysteine and the closing phenylalanine or tryptophan. A D gene is named only where the DNA matches it firmly. Size is omitted from some rows. Given values are once, few, many or a class for expanded clones.

>TRBV19|TRBJ1-2|NA|13|few
CASSIASNYGYTF
TGTGCCAGTAGTATAGCATCTAACTATGGCTACACCTTC
>TRBV5-1|TRBJ2-7|TRBD1|16|NA
CASSGGRDRGSYEQYF
TGCGCCAGCAGCGGAGGCCGGGACAGGGGATCCTACGAGCAGTACTTC
>TRBV5-6|TRBJ2-5|TRBD1|16|NA
CASSLGDSILQETQYF
TGTGCCAGCAGCTTGGGGGACAGCATCCTCCAAGAGACCCAGTACTTC
>TRBV10-3|TRBJ2-1|NA|13|NA
CAISLGGNYEQFF
TGTGCCATCAGCCTAGGAGGGAATTATGAGCAGTTCTTC
>TRBV5-1|TRBJ2-2|TRBD1|16|NA
CASSTGTGGIAGELFF
TGCGCCAGCAGCACAGGGACAGGGGGCATCGCCGGGGAGCTGTTTTTT
>TRBV5-1|TRBJ2-3|TRBD2|18|few
CASSQPPGLAGGRDTQYF
TGCGCCAGCAGTCAGCCTCCGGGACTAGCGGGGGGTAGGGATACGCAGTATTTT
>TRBV19|TRBJ1-6|NA|15|NA
CASRPRTGQGTPLHF
TGTGCCAGTAGACCCCGTACAGGGCAGGGTACACCCCTCCACTTT
>TRBV30|TRBJ2-5|TRBD2|15|NA
CAWSVTSGPAETQYF
TGTGCCTGGAGTGTAACTAGCGGACCAGCGGAGACCCAGTACTTC
>TRBV7-8|TRBJ2-7|NA|12|NA
CASSSNYYEQYF
TGTGCCAGCAGCTCCAACTACTACGAGCAGTACTTC
>TRBV5-1|TRBJ1-2|TRBD1|16|NA
CASSLALRGRIDVYTF
TGCGCCAGCAGCTTGGCCTTAAGGGGGCGCATCGACGTCTACACCTTC
>TRBV5-1|TRBJ2-5|NA|15|NA
CASSPGLAFQETQYF
TGCGCCAGCAGCCCAGGTCTAGCGTTTCAAGAGACCCAGTACTTC
>TRBV20-1|TRBJ2-3|NA|9|NA
CSGRDTQYF
TGCAGTGGGAGGGATACGCAGTATTTT
>TRBV10-2|TRBJ2-7|TRBD2|12|NA
CASGGTRAEQYF
TGCGCCAGCGGAGGGACTAGAGCCGAGCAGTACTTC